These 9 T cell receptor beta chains originate from one sample sequenced in a study of cytomegalovirus exposure and HLA in healthy donors. The study ran its PCR with 60 Vbeta and 13 Jbeta primers. Here immunoSEQ multiplex PCR was the method, and the copy in TCRdb shows in-frame clones only, minus some. The table has about 190,000 clones, more than 65% seen once. The sequencing sample was made of PBMCs. Every receptor here comes from a woman in her 30s in good health and CMV-seropositive.

Only a few counts were recorded for this clone. The V gene is TRBV5-5, the J gene TRBJ2-1, with 14 bases aligning to TRBD2. Per the germline V gene, CDR1 is SGHKS and CDR2 is YYEKEE (reference sequence). The CDR3 loop spans 16 amino acids. V shed 4 bases, J shed 8 bases, and the junction held 8 bases outside the gene matches. In DNA, the CDR3 is TGTGCCAGCAGCATCCCCCGGGGACTAGCGGGAGATGAGCAGTTCTTC. Translation: CASSIPRGLAGDEQFF.

This clone was observed a handful of times. The chain uses TRBV9 and TRBJ2-1; the match to TRBD2 covers 9 bases. In germline, CDR1 is SGDLS, CDR2 YYNGEE. The CDR3 has 15 residues. With V trimmed by 0 bases and J by 6 bases, 4 bases remained unmatched. CDR3 bases: TGTGCCAGCAGCGTAGGGACTAGCGTTACCAATGAGCAGTTCTTC. Amino acid sequence: CASSVGTSVTNEQFF.

The J gene is TRBJ1-2, the V gene TRBV6-5; D is perhaps TRBD1 (6 bases). The CDR3 consists of 16 residues. Trimming shortened V by 0 bases and J by 4 bases, and 15 bases separated the two germline ends. CDR1 and CDR2 (germline): MNHEY, SVGAGI. The CDR3 DNA sequence: TGTGCCAGCAGTTACTCGAAAGGGACATGGGGCTATGGCTACACCTTC. It yields the protein CASSYSKGTWGYGYTF.

The CDR3 here is CSVRTGSYEQYF. The CDR3 DNA reads as TGCAGCGTTAGGACAGGGTCCTACGAGCAGTACTTC. The rearrangement uses TRBV29-1 and TRBJ2-7, with 8 nucleotides matching TRBD1. The CDR3 has 12 residues. V shed 5 bases and J 1 base; nucleotides not matched to a gene: 1. Germline-derived CDR1 and CDR2 are SQVTM and ANQGSEA.

This clone has a single count. The rearrangement links TRBV4-2 to TRBJ2-1; 12 bases align to TRBD2. Per the germline V gene, CDR1 is LGHNA and CDR2 is YNFKEQ. The ends lost 1 base at V and 1 base at J; junction bases unmatched: 2. The CDR3 contains 17 residues. The CDR3 is CASSQGTSGISYNEQFF. As DNA, the CDR3 is TGTGCCAGCAGCCAAGGGACTAGCGGGATTTCCTACAATGAGCAGTTCTTC.

CDR3 in amino acids: CASSMFASGASSYNEQFF. The CDR3 region has the DNA TGTGCCAGTAGTATGTTTGCTAGCGGGGCGAGCTCCTACAATGAGCAGTTCTTC. This sequence joins TRBV19 and TRBJ2-1; TRBD2 aligns across 9 bases. There are 18 residues in the CDR3. Germline CDR1 and CDR2: LNHDA and SQIVND (reference sequence). V gave up 3 bases and J gave up 0 bases; unmatched junction bases: 9.

V gene TRBV5-1 combines with J gene TRBJ2-1, with D tentatively TRBD2 (5 bases). The CDR3 has 12 amino acids. The V and J ends lost 0 bases and 10 bases respectively, with 8 bases between them. From germline, CDR1 is SGHRS and CDR2 YFSETQ. The CDR3 is CASSLVSGEQFF. For the CDR3, the DNA is TGCGCCAGCAGCTTGGTTTCGGGGGAGCAGTTCTTC.

This chain connects TRBV28 to TRBJ1-2; D unresolved. Germline-derived CDR1 and CDR2 are MDHEN and SYDVKM. The CDR3 length is 12 residues. Trimming took off 5 bases at V and 5 bases at J, with 9 bases between the two ends. CDR3 loop: CASSPGGYGYTF. CDR3 bases: TGTGCCAGCAGTCCAGGCGGGTATGGCTACACCTTC.

This chain connects TRBV5-1 to TRBJ2-1, with D unclear. This CDR3 is 15 amino acids long. V was cut by 3 bases and J by 4 bases, with 14 bases left in between. CDR1 and CDR2 from the germline V gene are SGHRS and YFSETQ. In nucleotides, the CDR3 is TGCGCCAGCAGCTCACGAGGATCAACTTACAATGAGCAGTTCTTC. It yields the protein CASSSRGSTYNEQFF. The full variable domain, its missing parts supplied by reference TRBV5-1 and TRBJ2-1, is KAGVTQTPRYLIKTRGQQVTLSCSPISGHRSVSWYQQTPGQGLQFLFEYFSETQRNKGNFPGRFSGRQFSNSRSEMNVSTLELGDSALYLCASSSRGSTYNEQFFGPGTRLTVL.